This T cell receptor (beta chain) was recovered during a study of early T cells in non-severe SARS-CoV-2 infection. In TCRdb, the 5' RACE reads were re-called with MiXCR into one record per CDR3 protein. The data show approximately 76,000 distinct CDR3 sequences, with under 15% seen just once and 0.95% to 1.5% held by the top ten. This clonotype has only a few counts. Its antigen is unidentified. Study findings and constraints: In VDJdb matching, anti-spike CD8 responses were favored while private and CD4 specificities went missing.

This sequence originates from an adult who was a healthcare worker with PCR-confirmed SARS-CoV-2 infection or an uninfected control (not recorded which). The sequenced material came from whole blood.

The DNA of the CDR3 is TGTGCCAGCGGAGTGGGGGGCGTAACCGGGGAGCTGTTTTTT. Its translation is CASGVGGVTGELFF. The J gene is TRBJ2-2, the V gene TRBV7-2; D assignment may be TRBD1 or TRBD2 (6 bases each). Germline V gene sequence: CDR1 SGHTA, CDR2 FQGNSA. There are 14 residues in the CDR3. V gave up 8 bases and J gave up 5 bases, with 15 bases separating them.